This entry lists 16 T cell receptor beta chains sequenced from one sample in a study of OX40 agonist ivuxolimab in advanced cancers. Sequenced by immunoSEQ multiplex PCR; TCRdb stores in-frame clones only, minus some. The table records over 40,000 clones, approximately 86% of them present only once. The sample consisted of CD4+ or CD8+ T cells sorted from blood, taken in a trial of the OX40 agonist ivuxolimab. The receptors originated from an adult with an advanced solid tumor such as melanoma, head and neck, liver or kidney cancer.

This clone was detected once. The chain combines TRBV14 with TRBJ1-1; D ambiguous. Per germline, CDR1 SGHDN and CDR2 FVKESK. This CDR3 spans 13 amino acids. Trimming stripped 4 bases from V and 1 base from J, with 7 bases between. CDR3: CASSRQRNTEAFF. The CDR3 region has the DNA TGTGCCAGCAGCCGCCAGAGGAACACTGAAGCTTTCTTT.

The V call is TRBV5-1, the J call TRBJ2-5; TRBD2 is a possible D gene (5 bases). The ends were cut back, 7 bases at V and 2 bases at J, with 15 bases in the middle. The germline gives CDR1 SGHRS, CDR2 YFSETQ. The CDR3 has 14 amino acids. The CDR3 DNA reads TGCGCCAGCGCCAGCGGACGGGGACAAGAGACCCAGTACTTC. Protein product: CASASGRGQETQYF. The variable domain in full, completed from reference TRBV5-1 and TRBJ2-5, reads KAGVTQTPRYLIKTRGQQVTLSCSPISGHRSVSWYQQTPGQGLQFLFEYFSETQRNKGNFPGRFSGRQFSNSRSEMNVSTLELGDSALYLCASASGRGQETQYFGPGTRLLVL.

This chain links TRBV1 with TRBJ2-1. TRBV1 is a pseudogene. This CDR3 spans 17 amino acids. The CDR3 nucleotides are TGCACCAGCAGCCAAGTTCTCCGGATCTCCTCCTACAATGAGCAGTTCTTC. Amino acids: CTSSQVLRISSYNEQFF.

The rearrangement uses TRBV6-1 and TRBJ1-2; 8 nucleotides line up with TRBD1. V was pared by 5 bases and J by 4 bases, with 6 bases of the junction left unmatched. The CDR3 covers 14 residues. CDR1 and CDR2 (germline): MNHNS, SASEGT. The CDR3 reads CASSKGQEGYGYTF. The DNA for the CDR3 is TGTGCCAGCAGTAAGGGACAGGAGGGCTATGGCTACACCTTC.

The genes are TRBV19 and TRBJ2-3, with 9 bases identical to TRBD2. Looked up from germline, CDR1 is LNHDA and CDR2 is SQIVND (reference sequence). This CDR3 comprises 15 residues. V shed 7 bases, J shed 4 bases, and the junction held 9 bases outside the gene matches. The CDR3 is CASNNPGLASDTQYF. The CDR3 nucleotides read TGTGCCAGTAATAACCCGGGACTAGCATCAGATACGCAGTATTTT.

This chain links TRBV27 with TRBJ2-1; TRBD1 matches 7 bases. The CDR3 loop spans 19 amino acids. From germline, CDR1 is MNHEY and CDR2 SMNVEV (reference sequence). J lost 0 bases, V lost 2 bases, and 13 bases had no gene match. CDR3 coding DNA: TGTGCCAGCAGTTTAAGGACCGGGACAGTCGGCAGCTCCTACAATGAGCAGTTCTTC. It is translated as CASSLRTGTVGSSYNEQFF.

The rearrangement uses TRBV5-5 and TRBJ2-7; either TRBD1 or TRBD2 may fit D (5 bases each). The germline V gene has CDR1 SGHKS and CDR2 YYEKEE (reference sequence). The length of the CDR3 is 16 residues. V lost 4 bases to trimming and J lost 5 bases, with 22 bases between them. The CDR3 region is CASSPEVRQGRNEQYF. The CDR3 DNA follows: TGTGCCAGCAGCCCGGAGGTAAGGCAGGGAAGAAACGAGCAGTACTTC.

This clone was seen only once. The CDR3 bases are TGTGCCAGCTCACTTGCTGGACAGGGGGTCTTCACTGAAGCTTTCTTT. Encoded protein: CASSLAGQGVFTEAFF. The J gene is TRBJ1-1, the V gene TRBV18; 10 bases agree with TRBD1. In germline, CDR1 is KGHSH, CDR2 LQKENI. The V segment lost 4 bases and the J segment 4 bases; nucleotides outside the gene matches: 9. This CDR3 contains 16 residues.

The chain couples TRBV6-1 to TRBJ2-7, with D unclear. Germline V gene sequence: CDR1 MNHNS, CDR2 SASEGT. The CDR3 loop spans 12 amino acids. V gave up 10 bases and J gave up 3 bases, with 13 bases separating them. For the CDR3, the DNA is TGTGCCACCCTGACTGGGCTCTACGAGCAGTACTTC. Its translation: CATLTGLYEQYF.

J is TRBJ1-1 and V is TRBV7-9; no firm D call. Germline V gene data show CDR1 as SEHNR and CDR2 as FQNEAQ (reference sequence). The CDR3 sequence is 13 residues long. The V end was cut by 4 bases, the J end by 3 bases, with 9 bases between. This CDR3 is CASSSQVDTEAFF. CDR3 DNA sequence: TGTGCCAGCAGCTCCCAGGTAGACACTGAAGCTTTCTTT.

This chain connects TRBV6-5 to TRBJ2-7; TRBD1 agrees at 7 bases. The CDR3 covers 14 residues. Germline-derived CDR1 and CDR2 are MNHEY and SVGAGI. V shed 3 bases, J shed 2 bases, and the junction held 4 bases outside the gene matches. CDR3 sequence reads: CASSYRQGAYEQYF. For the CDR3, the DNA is TGTGCCAGCAGTTATCGGCAGGGGGCCTACGAGCAGTACTTC.

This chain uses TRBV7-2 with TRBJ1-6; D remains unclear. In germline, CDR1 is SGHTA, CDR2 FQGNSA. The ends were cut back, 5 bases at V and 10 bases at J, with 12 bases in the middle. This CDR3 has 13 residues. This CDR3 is CASSPVTVSPLHF. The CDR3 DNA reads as TGTGCCAGCAGCCCCGTAACAGTCTCACCCCTCCACTTT.

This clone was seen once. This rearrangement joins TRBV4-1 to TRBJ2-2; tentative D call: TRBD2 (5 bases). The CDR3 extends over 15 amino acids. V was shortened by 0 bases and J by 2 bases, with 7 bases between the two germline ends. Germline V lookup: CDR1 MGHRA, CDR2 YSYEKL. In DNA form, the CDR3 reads TGCGCCAGCAGCCAAGAGAGGGTAAACACCGGGGAGCTGTTTTTT. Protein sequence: CASSQERVNTGELFF.

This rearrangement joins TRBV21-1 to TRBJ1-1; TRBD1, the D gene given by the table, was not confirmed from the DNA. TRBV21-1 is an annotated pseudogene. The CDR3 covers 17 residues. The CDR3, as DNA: TGTGCCAGCAGCAAAGCCACCAGGGGAAGTTTTTTCGCTGAAGCTTTCTTT. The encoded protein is CASSKATRGSFFAEAFF.

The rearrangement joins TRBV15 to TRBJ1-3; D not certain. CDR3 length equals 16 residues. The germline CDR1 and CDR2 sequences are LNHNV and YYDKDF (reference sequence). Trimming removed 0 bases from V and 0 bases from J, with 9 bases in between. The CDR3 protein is CATSRDPLPSGNTIYF. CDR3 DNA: TGTGCCACCAGCAGAGACCCGCTTCCCTCTGGAAACACCATATATTTT.

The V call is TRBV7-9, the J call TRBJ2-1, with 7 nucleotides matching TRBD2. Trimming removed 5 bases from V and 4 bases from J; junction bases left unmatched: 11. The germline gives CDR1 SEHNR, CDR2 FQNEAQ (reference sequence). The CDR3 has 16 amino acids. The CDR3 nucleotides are TGTGCCAGCAGCCCAACCCGTGGGGGGGGGTACAATGAGCAGTTCTTC. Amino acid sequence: CASSPTRGGGYNEQFF.